The T cell receptor beta chain described here comes from a study of shared clonotypes between healthy human individuals. The CDR3 is 14 amino acids. CDR1 SGHDT and CDR2 YYEEEE come from the germline V gene. The ends were cut back, 1 base at V and 5 bases at J, with 12 bases in the middle. Assay: immunoSEQ multiplex PCR; the TCRdb copy retains only in-frame clones and omits some. The table records 1 million to 1.2 million clones, 70% to 85% of them present only once. The TCR sequence derives from a man aged 18 to 30 in good health. Some clones in this sample may be carry-over from other donors' samples. The chain links TRBV5-6 to TRBJ2-5; tentative D call: TRBD1 (6 bases). Sequencing was done on a sample of memory CD4+ T cells from PBMCs. Specified subset: CD45RA-negative fraction. The CDR3 loop is CASSLNRVGETQYF. Written as DNA, the CDR3 is TGTGCCAGCAGCTTGAACAGGGTCGGCGAGACCCAGTACTTC. Complete variable domain (other parts from reference TRBV5-6 and TRBJ2-5): DAGVTQSPTHLIKTRGQQVTLRCSPKSGHDTVSWYQQALGQGPQFIFQYYEEEERQRGNFPDRFSGHQFPNYSSELNVNALLLGDSALYLCASSLNRVGETQYFGPGTRLLVL.